Listed here are 32 T cell receptor beta chains from one sample, sequenced in a study of OX40 agonist ivuxolimab in advanced cancers. TCRdb keeps only in-frame clones here, not all; method: immunoSEQ multiplex PCR. This table holds some 68,000 clones, roughly 86% found once. The sequenced sample was CD4+ or CD8+ T cells sorted from blood, obtained in a trial of the OX40 agonist ivuxolimab. These receptors were collected from an adult with an advanced solid tumor such as melanoma, head and neck, liver or kidney cancer.

V is TRBV4-1 and J is TRBJ2-1; tentatively, D is TRBD2 (6 bases). There are 17 residues in the CDR3. Trimming removed 1 base at V and 4 bases at J, with 17 bases between. From germline, CDR1 is MGHRA and CDR2 YSYEKL. The CDR3 loop is CASSQGIRASVYNEQFF. The CDR3 nucleotides are TGCGCCAGCAGCCAAGGGATCAGGGCTAGCGTATACAATGAGCAGTTCTTC.

The rearrangement uses TRBV29-1 and TRBJ2-3; D gene uncertain. This CDR3 has 13 residues. The germline V and J ends were trimmed by 7 bases and 6 bases, with 17 bases remaining between them. Germline CDR1 SQVTM, CDR2 ANQGSEA. The CDR3 sequence is CSAATSSADTQYF. CDR3 sequence (DNA): TGCAGCGCCGCGACTTCATCGGCGGATACGCAGTATTTT.

This clone was observed a single time. The genes are TRBV7-2 and TRBJ2-1, with 10 positions matching TRBD2. The V segment lost 1 base and the J segment 6 bases; nucleotides outside the gene matches: 3. The CDR3 covers 15 residues. CDR1 SGHTA and CDR2 FQGNSA come from the germline V gene. The CDR3 DNA is TGTGCCAGCAGCTTAGGACTAGCGGGCGGCAATGAGCAGTTCTTC. Its protein product is CASSLGLAGGNEQFF.

CDR3 residues: CASSLNTGSSYEQYF. CDR3 bases: TGTGCCAGCAGCTTAAACACAGGGAGCTCCTACGAGCAGTACTTC. This chain uses TRBV7-3 with TRBJ2-7, with a possible D match to TRBD1 (6 bases). Germline CDR1 and CDR2: SGHTA and FQGTGA. The CDR3 has 15 amino acids. Deletions cut 1 base from V and 0 bases from J, with 10 bases between. Supplemented by reference TRBV7-3 and TRBJ2-7, the full variable domain reads GAGVSQTPSNKVTEKGKYVELRCDPISGHTALYWYRQSLGQGPEFLIYFQGTGAADDSGLPNDRFFAVRPEGSVSTLKIQRTERGDSAVYLCASSLNTGSSYEQYFGPGTRLTVT.

J is TRBJ2-3 and V is TRBV5-1; D may be TRBD1 or TRBD2 (7 bases each). V lost 7 bases and J lost 2, with 14 bases in between. Per the germline V gene, CDR1 is SGHRS and CDR2 is YFSETQ. CDR3 length equals 14 residues. CDR3 coding DNA: TGCGCCAGCTTCAGGGGGAGGGACACAGATACGCAGTATTTT. The encoded protein is CASFRGRDTDTQYF.

This chain joins TRBV7-8 and TRBJ2-2, with D perhaps TRBD1 (5 bases). This CDR3 has 14 residues. Germline CDR1 and CDR2: SGHVS and FQNEAQ. V lost 1 base and J 7 bases, leaving 10 bases between the germline ends. The CDR3 nucleotides read TGTGCCAGCAGCTTAGGGCAGGGTTACGGGGAGCTGTTTTTT. Its protein is CASSLGQGYGELFF.

This chain uses TRBV29-1 with TRBJ2-3, with 11 nucleotides matching TRBD1. Germline CDR1 is SQVTM and CDR2 is ANQGSEA. V shed 5 bases and J 4 bases; nucleotides not matched to a gene: 2. The CDR3 covers 13 residues. For the CDR3, the DNA is TGCAGCGTTTTGGGACAGGGGGCAGATACGCAGTATTTT. Protein: CSVLGQGADTQYF.

The gene calls are TRBV2 and TRBJ1-2; weak D call: TRBD1 (5 bases). V dropped 6 bases and J dropped 8 bases, with 10 bases sitting between them. Germline lookup yields CDR1 SNHLY and CDR2 FYNNEI. The CDR3 extends over 11 amino acids. CDR3 nucleotide sequence: TGTGCCAGCAGCGGGACGATGGGCTACACCTTC. Its translation: CASSGTMGYTF.

The chain combines TRBV7-9 with TRBJ2-1; TRBD1 matches at 9 bases. V shed 10 bases and J 5 bases; nucleotides not matched to a gene: 18. Germline V gives CDR1 SEHNR, CDR2 FQNEAQ (reference sequence). There are 17 residues in the CDR3. Written as DNA, the CDR3 is TGTGCCACCACCGCTAAAACGACCGGGACAGGGCACAATGAGCAGTTCTTC. Protein sequence: CATTAKTTGTGHNEQFF.

The chain links TRBV10-3 to TRBJ2-7, with D possibly being TRBD1 (5 bases). There are 13 residues in the CDR3. The V end was cut by 4 bases, the J end by 4 bases, with 11 bases between. Germline loops: CDR1 ENHRY, CDR2 SYGVKD. This CDR3 reads CAISVDKTYEQYF. CDR3 DNA sequence: TGTGCCATCAGTGTGGACAAGACGTACGAGCAGTACTTC.

This rearrangement joins TRBV28 to TRBJ2-7; a weak D match, TRBD2 (7 bases). V lost 7 bases to trimming and J lost 2 bases, with 18 bases between them. Germline V lookup: CDR1 MDHEN, CDR2 SYDVKM. The CDR3 loop spans 15 amino acids. The CDR3 reads CASTIGGANTYEQYF. The CDR3 DNA follows: TGTGCCAGCACCATAGGGGGGGCGAATACCTACGAGCAGTACTTC.

CDR3 bases: TGTGCCAGCTCACCAAAACTGGGTTATGAAAAACTGTTTTTT. Translated, it gives CASSPKLGYEKLFF. This sequence joins TRBV18 and TRBJ1-4; D gene uncertain. The CDR3 spans 14 residues. Trimming cost V 2 bases and J 6 bases, with 10 bases left between them. Germline-derived CDR1 and CDR2 are KGHSH and LQKENI.

The CDR3 DNA reads as TGTGCCAGCAGCCCCTCGGGGGAGGGATCCACCGGGGAGCTGTTTTTT. As protein: CASSPSGEGSTGELFF. The chain couples TRBV28 to TRBJ2-2, with 7 bases aligning to TRBD2. The CDR3 is 16 amino acids. Germline-derived CDR1 and CDR2 are MDHEN and SYDVKM. V was clipped by 6 bases and J by 4 bases; unmatched bases: 11.

The CDR3 reads CASSIGVGVYEQYF. CDR3 sequence (DNA): TGTGCCAGTAGTATAGGGGTAGGTGTCTACGAGCAGTACTTC. This chain uses TRBV19 with TRBJ2-7; no clear D. There are 14 residues in the CDR3. The ends were cut back, 1 base at V and 3 bases at J, with 10 bases in the middle. Germline-derived CDR1 and CDR2 are LNHDA and SQIVND (reference sequence).

The V call is TRBV6-4, the J call TRBJ2-1, with a weak D call TRBD2 (6 bases). The V gene's germline CDR1 is MRHNA and CDR2 SNTAGT. This CDR3 has 15 residues. V was trimmed by 2 bases and J by 8 bases, leaving 16 bases between them. For the CDR3, the DNA is TGTGCCAGCAGTGACCATAGCGGAGGACGGGATGAGCAGTTCTTC. Protein product: CASSDHSGGRDEQFF.

CDR3 nucleotides: TGTGCCAGTAGTATTCGTCGGGTGGAGACCCAGTACTTC. It specifies CASSIRRVETQYF. The genes are TRBV19 and TRBJ2-5; D is unclear. This CDR3 spans 13 amino acids. The V gene's germline CDR1 is LNHDA and CDR2 SQIVND (reference sequence). Trimming stripped 3 bases from V and 5 bases from J, with 10 bases between.

The chain carries TRBV19 and TRBJ2-5; 8 nucleotides line up with TRBD1. The CDR3 sequence is 15 residues long. Per germline, CDR1 LNHDA and CDR2 SQIVND (reference sequence). J lost 0 bases, V lost 4 bases, and 4 bases had no gene match. CDR3 sequence reads: CASSRRGQDQETQYF. CDR3 DNA: TGTGCCAGTAGTAGGAGGGGACAGGACCAAGAGACCCAGTACTTC.

This sequence joins TRBV11-2 and TRBJ2-2, with a tentative D call TRBD1 (6 bases). V lost 0 bases, J lost 5 bases, and 7 bases lay in between. This CDR3 contains 14 residues. Germline V lookup: CDR1 SGHAT, CDR2 FQNNGV. CDR3 region: CASSLDRGTGELFF. CDR3 bases: TGTGCCAGCAGCTTAGATAGGGGGACCGGGGAGCTGTTTTTT.

The chain uses TRBV5-1 and TRBJ2-3; 10 nucleotides match TRBD2. The CDR3 runs to 15 residues. CDR1 is SGHRS, CDR2 YFSETQ, per germline. V lost 4 bases to trimming and J lost 0 bases; unmatched junction nucleotides: 2. The CDR3, as DNA: TGCGCCAGCAGCCCTAGCGGGGGAAGCACAGATACGCAGTATTTT. Its translation is CASSPSGGSTDTQYF.

The chain couples TRBV4-1 to TRBJ2-1; 9 positions agree with TRBD2. CDR1 and CDR2 (germline): MGHRA, YSYEKL. The CDR3 is made up of 16 amino acids. V dropped 3 bases and J dropped 2; count of bases not matched to a gene: 5. This CDR3 reads CASSQRREGPYNEQFF. Here the CDR3 DNA reads TGCGCCAGCAGCCAGCGGCGGGAGGGCCCCTACAATGAGCAGTTCTTC.

The V gene is TRBV19, the J gene TRBJ2-1, with D possibly TRBD2 on 5 matching bases. From germline, CDR1 is LNHDA and CDR2 SQIVND (reference sequence). This CDR3 spans 12 amino acids. Trimming cost V 8 bases and J 2 bases, with 7 bases left between them. The CDR3, as DNA: TGTGCCAGTTCAGCGGCCTACAATGAGCAGTTCTTC. It codes for CASSAAYNEQFF.

This chain connects TRBV10-3 to TRBJ2-3; 11 bases map to TRBD2. CDR1 is ENHRY and CDR2 is SYGVKD in the germline V gene. Unmatched junction bases numbered 13, after V lost 10 bases and J lost 4 bases. The CDR3 totals 16 residues. CDR3 coding DNA: TGTGCCACTAGAAGGGCTAGCGGGGGGTTTTCAGATACGCAGTATTTT. As protein: CATRRASGGFSDTQYF.

This chain connects TRBV7-2 to TRBJ1-4; 9 bases map to TRBD1. V lost 4 bases, J lost 6 bases, and 6 bases stayed unmatched. This CDR3 comprises 15 residues. Per the germline V gene, CDR1 is SGHTA and CDR2 is FQGNSA. Written as DNA, the CDR3 is TGTGCCAGCAGCTCCCAGGGACAGGGCGATGAAAAACTGTTTTTT. Amino acid sequence: CASSSQGQGDEKLFF.

The chain couples TRBV15 to TRBJ2-1, with D possibly TRBD2 on 5 matching bases. The V gene lost 5 bases and the J gene lost 0 bases, with 14 bases spanning the gap. Germline lookup yields CDR1 LNHNV and CDR2 YYDKDF (reference sequence). CDR3 length: 16 amino acids. The CDR3 nucleotides are TGTGCCACCAGCGGGGAACTAGGGAGCTCCTACAATGAGCAGTTCTTC. It yields the protein CATSGELGSSYNEQFF.

The V call is TRBV6-1, the J call TRBJ1-4; D gene unclear. V shed 5 bases and J shed 8 bases, with 6 bases lying between them. Germline CDR1 reads MNHNS; CDR2 reads SASEGT. The CDR3 runs 11 residues. CDR3 loop: CASSRREKLFF. The CDR3, as DNA: TGTGCCAGCAGTCGACGAGAAAAACTGTTTTTT.

This chain joins TRBV2 and TRBJ2-7; possible D gene TRBD1, 5 bases. With 1 base removed from V and 6 bases from J, the gap between germline ends came to 10 bases. The CDR3 is 13 amino acids. Germline assignment: CDR1 SNHLY and CDR2 FYNNEI. The CDR3 loop reads CASSEDQGFEQYF. The CDR3, as DNA: TGTGCCAGCAGTGAAGACCAGGGTTTCGAGCAGTACTTC.

This chain joins TRBV6-5 and TRBJ2-6; D could derive from TRBD1 or TRBD2 (5 bases each). In germline, CDR1 is MNHEY, CDR2 SVGAGI. The ends were cut back, 8 bases at V and 2 bases at J, with 13 bases in the middle. The CDR3 length is 15 residues. The CDR3 region has the DNA TGTGCCAGCGGCAGTAGGGGAGCTGGGGCCAACGTCCTGACTTTC. Its translation is CASGSRGAGANVLTF.

The genes are TRBV19 and TRBJ1-5; maybe TRBD1 (6 bases). Germline-derived CDR1 and CDR2 are LNHDA and SQIVND (reference sequence). Between the trimmed V and J ends, which lost 5 bases and 0 bases, there was a span of 14 bases. The CDR3 sequence is 16 residues long. CDR3 region: CASSPADSTSNQPQHF. CDR3 bases: TGTGCCAGTAGTCCAGCGGACAGCACTAGCAATCAGCCCCAGCATTTT.

V usage is TRBV6-5 and J usage is TRBJ1-5, with unresolved D. Deletions cut 3 bases from V and 1 base from J, with 7 bases between. The germline V gene encodes CDR1 MNHEY and CDR2 SVGAGI. The CDR3 has 14 amino acids. CDR3 amino acids: CASSYTRSNQPQHF. The DNA of the CDR3 is TGTGCCAGCAGTTATACTAGGAGCAATCAGCCCCAGCATTTT.

This clone came up once. CDR3 sequence reads: CASSQLTTEEAFF. In DNA, the CDR3 is TGTGCCAGCAGCCAACTAACGACGGAGGAAGCTTTCTTT. This chain links TRBV4-2 with TRBJ1-1; D not certain. From germline, CDR1 is LGHNA and CDR2 YNFKEQ. V was trimmed by 2 bases and J by 8 bases, leaving 12 bases between them. The CDR3 runs 13 residues.

V is TRBV7-9 and J is TRBJ2-3; tentative D call: TRBD2 (6 bases). Germline V gene sequence: CDR1 SEHNR, CDR2 FQNEAQ (reference sequence). V lost 4 bases and J 2 bases, leaving 13 bases between the germline ends. This CDR3 is built from 15 residues. DNA for the CDR3: TGTGCCAGCAGCTGGGGGGACGGACACACAGATACGCAGTATTTT. It encodes CASSWGDGHTDTQYF.

This clone was found a few times. The chain joins TRBV14 to TRBJ1-1, with TRBD1 as a possible D gene (5 bases). This CDR3 has 14 residues. The V end was cut by 4 bases, the J end by 5 bases, with 14 bases between. Germline V CDR1 and CDR2: SGHDN, FVKESK. CDR3 coding DNA: TGTGCCAGCAGCCCTGAAGTTTGGGGGACTGAAGCTTTCTTT. Encoded protein: CASSPEVWGTEAFF.